This paragraph covers one T cell receptor beta chain sequence. The sample comes from a study of blood T cells in healthy people across ages. Germline CDR1 and CDR2: SNHLY and FYNNEI. CDR3 size: 11 residues. V lost 6 bases and J 7 bases, leaving 9 bases between the germline ends. Sample-barcoded 5' priming and a J-beta primer mix drove a second PCR of 7 to 11 cycles. One entry per CDR3 protein results from TCRdb running MiXCR on the 5' RACE reads. The sample lists more than 650,000 distinct CDR3 sequences, roughly 53% occurring once. This TCR came from a man older than 75 in good health. What was sequenced was blood. The chain uses TRBV2 and TRBJ1-2; TRBD1 might be the D (5 bases). The CDR3 loop reads CASRVQGGYTF. The DNA of the CDR3 is TGTGCCAGCAGGGTCCAGGGTGGCTACACCTTC.